The 14 T cell receptor beta chains given below trace back to one sample, sequenced in a study of metastatic and nonmetastatic thyroid tumors (dated by TCRdb to 2018 to 2021). The library was made by PCR. The reads were generated on an Illumina HiSeq 4000. TCRdb handled the public reads itself, with Q25 trimming in fastp and clone calling in MiXCR, and kept productive beta chains. This sample has about 69,000 clones in its table, and approximately 14% of those were observed once. Jointly, the top ten make up approximately 7% of the sample. Before undergoing thyroid surgery, none of the patients had been given any kind of treatment. Input material: blood. These TCRs come from a male donor with papillary thyroid cancer or a benign thyroid nodule (not recorded which). Some clones in this sample may be carry-over from other donors' samples.

This clone was observed many times. V usage is TRBV28 and J usage is TRBJ1-2, with TRBD1 matching over 7 bases. CDR3 length equals 16 residues. Germline assignment: CDR1 MDHEN and CDR2 SYDVKM. With 4 bases clipped from V and 2 bases from J, the junction kept 10 bases outside the gene matches. This CDR3 reads CASSWLLAGGNYGYTF. The CDR3 bases are TGTGCCAGCAGTTGGTTGCTGGCAGGGGGGAACTATGGCTACACCTTC.

This clone has at least ten counts. The chain is built from TRBV12-3 or TRBV12-4 and TRBJ2-3; perhaps TRBD2 as D (6 bases). CDR3 size: 18 residues. With 1 base removed from V and 6 bases from J, the gap between germline ends came to 23 bases. CDR3 in DNA: TGTGCCAGCAGTTTAGAGGAACTAGCACAAGACCAAGGGGATACGCAGTATTTT. As protein: CASSLEELAQDQGDTQYF.

The J gene is TRBJ1-5, the V gene TRBV24-1; D is uncertain. The CDR3 spans 16 residues. Germline loops: CDR1 KGHDR, CDR2 SFDVKD. Trimming stripped 3 bases from V and 10 bases from J, with 21 bases between. The CDR3 sequence: CATSDVDGEGEEPQHF. CDR3 nucleotide sequence: TGTGCCACCAGTGATGTGGACGGGGAAGGCGAGGAACCCCAGCATTTT.

The J gene is TRBJ2-3, the V gene TRBV7-2, with D perhaps given as TRBD1 or TRBD2 (5 bases each). Germline CDR1 is SGHTA and CDR2 is FQGNSA. The germline V and J ends were trimmed by 3 bases and 5 bases, with 12 bases remaining between them. CDR3 length: 14 residues. The CDR3 is CASSFGDQRDTQYF. The CDR3 coding sequence is TGTGCCAGCAGCTTTGGGGACCAACGAGATACGCAGTATTTT. Drawing the rest from reference TRBV7-2 and TRBJ2-3, the complete variable domain is GAGVSQSPSNKVTEKGKDVELRCDPISGHTALYWYRQSLGQGLEFLIYFQGNSAPDKSGLPSDRFSAERTGGSVSTLTIQRTQQEDSAVYLCASSFGDQRDTQYFGPGTRLTVL.

In this sample, this clone turned up many times. The V gene is TRBV14, the J gene TRBJ2-3, with D perhaps matching TRBD1 (5 bases). V gave up 0 bases and J gave up 3 bases, with 13 bases separating them. CDR1 is SGHDN, CDR2 FVKESK, per germline. The CDR3 covers 16 residues. The CDR3 bases are TGTGCCAGCAGCCAAGATGGCAGGGATAGGACAGATACGCAGTATTTT. Amino acids: CASSQDGRDRTDTQYF.

There are many counts of this clone. The CDR3 bases are TGTGCCAGCAGCCCGAGGGCGGGAGGAAAGAACACCGGGGAGCTGTTTTTT. Residues: CASSPRAGGKNTGELFF. V usage is TRBV7-3 and J usage is TRBJ2-2; 8 bases align to TRBD2. This CDR3 region has 17 residues. With 5 bases clipped from V and 1 base from J, the junction kept 9 bases outside the gene matches. Germline CDR1 SGHTA, CDR2 FQGTGA.

The table lists this clone with many counts. The genes are TRBV4-1 and TRBJ1-5; 7 bases match TRBD1. Per germline, CDR1 MGHRA and CDR2 YSYEKL. The CDR3 is 17 residues long. V lost 0 bases to trimming and J lost 4 bases; unmatched junction nucleotides: 9. CDR3 loop: CASSQDKWQGVNQPQHF. The CDR3 DNA reads TGCGCCAGCAGCCAAGATAAGTGGCAGGGGGTGAATCAGCCCCAGCATTTT.

This clone was observed many times. V and J are TRBV12-3 or TRBV12-4 and TRBJ2-5; the D call may be TRBD1 or TRBD2 (5 bases each). Trimming stripped 3 bases from V and 8 bases from J, with 13 bases between. The CDR3 covers 13 residues. Here the CDR3 DNA reads TGTGCCAGCAGTTTGTCCCGGGGCGGTACCCAGTACTTC. Amino acids: CASSLSRGGTQYF.

As to this clone: It may be a read error: a sequence one base away is much more abundant. The rearrangement joins TRBV4-2 to TRBJ2-5, with D tentatively TRBD2 (5 bases). The germline V gene has CDR1 LGHNA and CDR2 YNFKEQ. The CDR3 is 15 amino acids. CDR3 in amino acids: CAISQDARGWETQYF. The CDR3 DNA follows: TGTGCCATCAGCCAAGATGCCCGGGGATGGGAGACCCAGTACTTC.

This clone was counted ten times or more. The rearrangement uses TRBV7-9 and TRBJ2-3; D gene unclear. CDR1 and CDR2 from the germline V gene are SEHNR and FQNEAQ (reference sequence). V was clipped by 1 base and J by 6 bases, with 5 bases between them. The CDR3 is 12 amino acids. The CDR3 sequence is CASSLGVDTQYF. DNA of the CDR3: TGTGCCAGCAGCTTAGGGGTGGATACGCAGTATTTT.

The table lists this clone with many counts. This chain connects TRBV7-8 to TRBJ1-2, with 7 bases lining up with TRBD1. Germline V gives CDR1 SGHVS, CDR2 FQNEAQ. This CDR3 is 15 amino acids long. The junction had 11 bases not matched to a gene; V was cut back by 3 bases and J by 7 bases. Here the CDR3 DNA reads TGTGCCAGCAGCTTTAACCTACGACAGGGCGTTGGCTACACCTTC. This translates into CASSFNLRQGVGYTF.

The rearrangement links TRBV6-1 to TRBJ2-7; TRBD2 agrees at 10 bases. CDR3 length: 14 amino acids. V shed 8 bases and J 10 bases; nucleotides not matched to a gene: 14. Germline CDR1 MNHNS, CDR2 SASEGT. In DNA, the CDR3 is TGTGCCAGCCTGCCGAGCGGGAGGGCCTTTGATCAGTACGTC. Translated: CASLPSGRAFDQYV.

This clone was picked up many times. The chain carries TRBV3-1 and TRBJ1-3; D gene uncertain. V was cut by 7 bases and J by 4 bases, with 5 bases left in between. Germline values: CDR1 LGHDT, CDR2 YNNKEL (reference sequence). The CDR3 has 11 residues. The CDR3 loop reads CASISGNTIYF. CDR3 bases: TGTGCCAGCATCTCCGGAAACACCATATATTTT.

This clone was detected ten times or more. The chain links TRBV20-1 to TRBJ2-2; D might be TRBD2 (7 bases). CDR3 size: 14 residues. The V end lost 6 bases, the J end lost 5 bases, and 16 bases lay between the germline ends. Germline V gene sequence: CDR1 DFQATT, CDR2 SNEGSKA (reference sequence). CDR3 bases: TGCAGTGCCCAGAGGGGAGGGGGGACCGGGGAGCTGTTTTTT. Protein: CSAQRGGGTGELFF.